One and the same sample provided the 26 T cell receptor beta chains below, sequenced in a study of regulatory and conventional T cells in RAG deficiency (dated by TCRdb to 2016 to 2017). The library was generated by the immunoSEQ multiplex PCR assay. TCRdb re-hosts the immuneACCESS table, in-frame sequences only. Its copies lack some clones; in the studies checked, an unresolved V gene accounts for under half of them, and the cause for the rest is not known. The sample contains 7,000 to 9,500 clones, around 95% of them found a single time. The ten largest clones take up under 1.5% of the sample. Conventional CD4+ T cells were purified from blood as CD25-low CD127-high cells before genomic DNA extraction. What was sequenced was CD4+ effector T cells sorted from blood. These receptors all come from a human donor with RAG deficiency presenting as severe combined immunodeficiency.

J is TRBJ1-1 and V is TRBV11-2, with D maybe TRBD1 (5 bases). The V gene's germline CDR1 is SGHAT and CDR2 FQNNGV. The CDR3 has 13 amino acids. Trimming took off 5 bases at V and 4 bases at J, with 11 bases between the two ends. This CDR3 reads CASSMSRATEAFF. As DNA, the CDR3 is TGTGCCAGCAGCATGTCCAGGGCCACTGAAGCTTTCTTT. The variable domain in full, with the rest retrieved from reference TRBV11-2 and TRBJ1-1, is EAGVAQSPRYKIIEKRQSVAFWCNPISGHATLYWYQQILGQGPKLLIQFQNNGVVDDSQLPKDRFSAERLKGVDSTLKIQPAKLEDSAVYLCASSMSRATEAFFGQGTRLTVV.

The chain couples TRBV25-1 to TRBJ2-1; 8 positions match TRBD1. Trimming removed 8 bases from V and 1 base from J; junction bases left unmatched: 10. This CDR3 has 16 amino acids. CDR1 is MGHDK and CDR2 is SYGVNS in the germline V gene. The CDR3, as DNA: TGTGCCAGCCTTCCCAAACAGGGGGTTTCCTACAATGAGCAGTTCTTC. It yields the protein CASLPKQGVSYNEQFF.

The chain uses TRBV27 and TRBJ2-7; D could derive from TRBD1 or TRBD2 (5 bases each). The CDR3 is 15 amino acids. Trimming took 3 bases from V and 2 from J, leaving 14 bases between them. CDR1 and CDR2 (germline): MNHEY, SMNVEV (reference sequence). The CDR3 DNA sequence: TGTGCCAGCAGTTTCATGGGGACGCCTACCTACGAGCAGTACTTC. The encoded protein is CASSFMGTPTYEQYF.

The J gene is TRBJ1-1, the V gene TRBV29-1; D is unresolved. Looked up from germline, CDR1 is SQVTM and CDR2 is ANQGSEA. This CDR3 spans 15 amino acids. V dropped 4 bases and J dropped 0 bases, with 15 bases sitting between them. CDR3 DNA: TGCAGCGTTGCCCAAATTCCGCCGATGAACACTGAAGCTTTCTTT. This sequence encodes CSVAQIPPMNTEAFF. Looking up the rest from reference TRBV29-1 and TRBJ1-1 gives the full variable domain: SAVISQKPSRDICQRGTSLTIQCQVDSQVTMMFWYRQQPGQSLTLIATANQGSEATYESGFVIDKFPISRPNLTFSTLTVSNMSPEDSSIYLCSVAQIPPMNTEAFFGQGTRLTVV.

This CDR3 is CAISEPQGRRETQYF. The CDR3 DNA follows: TGTGCCATCAGTGAACCCCAGGGGCGCCGGGAGACCCAGTACTTC. The genes are TRBV10-3 and TRBJ2-5; maybe TRBD1 (6 bases). The CDR3 contains 15 residues. Germline CDR1 is ENHRY and CDR2 is SYGVKD. V shed 3 bases and J shed 5 bases, with 16 bases lying between them.

Concerning this clone itself: Other nucleotide sequences in the sample specify the same CDR3. The V call is TRBV4-2, the J call TRBJ2-5; a possible D gene is TRBD2 (5 bases). Trimming pared 0 bases from V and 4 bases from J, leaving 9 bases between. The CDR3 loop spans 14 amino acids. The germline V gene encodes CDR1 LGHNA and CDR2 YNFKEQ. CDR3 DNA sequence: TGTGCCAGCAGCCAAGATCTCGAGGGAGAGACCCAGTACTTC. Its protein product is CASSQDLEGETQYF.

The CDR3 bases are TGTGCCAGCAGTTACGGAAACATTCAGTACTTC. Protein sequence: CASSYGNIQYF. The rearrangement joins TRBV6-5 to TRBJ2-4; no definite D call. The CDR3 loop spans 11 amino acids. CDR1 is MNHEY, CDR2 SVGAGI, per germline. V shed 2 bases and J shed 6 bases, with 2 bases lying between them.

This clone has just a few counts. The CDR3 nucleotides read TGTGCCAGTAGTATCGGTACCCTCCGTGAGACCCAGTACTTC. This codes for CASSIGTLRETQYF. The rearrangement uses TRBV19 and TRBJ2-5; D ambiguous. V was pared by 3 bases and J by 5 bases, with 13 bases between. Germline V lookup: CDR1 LNHDA, CDR2 SQIVND (reference sequence). The CDR3 loop spans 14 amino acids.

The V gene is TRBV5-1, the J gene TRBJ2-5; TRBD1 matches 8 bases. Germline V gene sequence: CDR1 SGHRS, CDR2 YFSETQ. This CDR3 is built from 14 residues. Unmatched junction bases numbered 4, after V lost 2 bases and J lost 4 bases. CDR3 protein: CASSFGQGRETQYF. CDR3 nucleotide sequence: TGCGCCAGCAGCTTTGGACAGGGACGAGAGACCCAGTACTTC.

V and J are TRBV28 and TRBJ2-4; D not resolved. Trimming removed 0 bases at V and 0 bases at J, with 6 bases between. This CDR3 region has 15 residues. CDR1 and CDR2 from the germline V gene are MDHEN and SYDVKM. The CDR3 DNA follows: TGTGCCAGCAGTTTATGGGGTCTAGCCAAAAACATTCAGTACTTC. Translation: CASSLWGLAKNIQYF.

V and J are TRBV19 and TRBJ2-7; tentatively, D is TRBD1 (5 bases). The CDR3 runs 13 residues. Trimming took off 4 bases at V and 1 base at J, with 8 bases between the two ends. Germline CDR1 is LNHDA and CDR2 is SQIVND (reference sequence). Here the CDR3 reads CASSRQGSYEQYF. Written as DNA, the CDR3 is TGTGCCAGTAGTAGGCAGGGTTCCTACGAGCAGTACTTC.

The chain recombines TRBV5-4 with TRBJ1-2; D remains unclear. V shed 0 bases and J shed 4 bases, with 10 bases lying between them. The germline V gene encodes CDR1 SGHNT and CDR2 YYREEE (reference sequence). This CDR3 spans 14 amino acids. The CDR3, as DNA: TGTGCCAGCAGCTTGGGTATTGGGAGCTATGGCTACACCTTC. As protein: CASSLGIGSYGYTF.

The chain employs TRBV5-4 and TRBJ2-3, with 8 positions matching TRBD2. V was pared by 0 bases and J by 1 base, with 4 bases of the junction left unmatched. This CDR3 has 16 amino acids. In germline, CDR1 is SGHNT, CDR2 YYREEE (reference sequence). The CDR3 DNA follows: TGTGCCAGCAGCTTGGCCTTGCGGGAGGGCACAGATACGCAGTATTTT. Protein sequence: CASSLALREGTDTQYF.

This CDR3 reads CASSLKQGNQPQHF. DNA of the CDR3: TGTGCCAGCAGTTTAAAGCAGGGCAATCAGCCCCAGCATTTT. This chain connects TRBV27 to TRBJ1-5; no clear D. Germline V CDR1 and CDR2: MNHEY, SMNVEV (reference sequence). V shed 2 bases and J shed 2 bases, with 7 bases lying between them. This CDR3 comprises 14 residues.

This chain connects TRBV4-3 to TRBJ2-2; D is perhaps TRBD1 (5 bases). The V end was cut by 5 bases, the J end by 3 bases, with 10 bases between. The CDR3 length is 14 residues. CDR1 LGHNA and CDR2 YSLEER come from the germline V gene. This CDR3 reads CASSKDTYTGELFF. CDR3 in DNA: TGCGCCAGCAGCAAGGACACTTACACCGGGGAGCTGTTTTTT.

The rearrangement uses TRBV6-1 and TRBJ1-1, with D hard to call. CDR3 size: 13 residues. Trimming pared 0 bases from V and 2 bases from J, leaving 4 bases between. Germline V gene data show CDR1 as MNHNS and CDR2 as SASEGT. The CDR3 region is CASSEATNTEAFF. CDR3 coding DNA: TGTGCCAGCAGTGAAGCGACAAACACTGAAGCTTTCTTT.

CDR3 region: CASSWGDRPKNIQYF. The CDR3 DNA follows: TGTGCCAGCAGCTGGGGGGACAGGCCAAAAAACATTCAGTACTTC. The chain couples TRBV5-4 to TRBJ2-4; 8 nucleotides match TRBD1. The ends lost 3 bases at V and 4 bases at J; junction bases unmatched: 6. CDR3 length: 15 residues. Germline CDR1 reads SGHNT; CDR2 reads YYREEE (reference sequence).

The chain has TRBV5-1 and TRBJ2-7; weak D call: TRBD2 (5 bases). Germline assignment: CDR1 SGHRS and CDR2 YFSETQ. CDR3 length: 14 residues. V was cut by 3 bases and J by 2 bases, with 12 bases left in between. This CDR3 reads CASSSRTQTYEQYF. In DNA form, the CDR3 reads TGCGCCAGCAGCTCGCGGACTCAAACCTACGAGCAGTACTTC.

The chain combines TRBV27 with TRBJ2-7; 12 nucleotides align to TRBD2. The V gene's germline CDR1 is MNHEY and CDR2 SMNVEV (reference sequence). The CDR3 length is 15 residues. Trimming took 3 bases from V and 3 from J; bases not matched to a gene: 3. CDR3 bases: TGTGCCAGCAGTTTCTCTAGCGGGAGGGACTACGAGCAGTACTTC. Translation: CASSFSSGRDYEQYF.

The V call is TRBV6-5, the J call TRBJ1-1; D possibly corresponds to TRBD1 (6 bases). Germline assignment: CDR1 MNHEY and CDR2 SVGAGI. The ends were cut back, 0 bases at V and 3 bases at J, with 14 bases in the middle. The CDR3 loop spans 16 amino acids. CDR3 bases: TGTGCCAGCAGTTACTCGATGAGGGACACTCACACTGAAGCTTTCTTT. Amino acids: CASSYSMRDTHTEAFF.

The V gene is TRBV5-6, the J gene TRBJ1-2, with 9 bases matching TRBD1. The CDR3 covers 15 residues. CDR1 and CDR2 (germline): SGHDT, YYEEEE. Germline trimming cut 6 bases from V and 4 bases from J; bases unmatched to any gene: 10. The CDR3 region is CASTSSDRGLYGYTF. In DNA form, the CDR3 reads TGTGCCAGCACATCATCGGACAGGGGTCTCTATGGCTACACCTTC.

CDR3 bases: TGTGCCAGCAGCTTAAGAGTTGCCGCAAACACCATATATTTT. Amino acids: CASSLRVAANTIYF. The V call is TRBV7-2, the J call TRBJ1-3; D is undetermined. Germline loops: CDR1 SGHTA, CDR2 FQGNSA. Trimming pared 2 bases from V and 6 bases from J, leaving 11 bases between. The CDR3 extends over 14 amino acids.

This clone has only one observation. The rearrangement uses TRBV10-3 and TRBJ2-1; 9 bases map to TRBD1. Germline trimming cut 4 bases from V and 2 bases from J; bases unmatched to any gene: 3. The CDR3 contains 15 residues. Germline loops: CDR1 ENHRY, CDR2 SYGVKD. The DNA of the CDR3 is TGTGCCATCAGTGGACAGGGGGTGGCCTACAATGAGCAGTTCTTC. Translating it yields CAISGQGVAYNEQFF.

The chain combines TRBV5-1 with TRBJ2-7; D is unresolved. Per germline, CDR1 SGHRS and CDR2 YFSETQ. V dropped 4 bases and J dropped 5 bases, with 7 bases sitting between them. This CDR3 is 11 amino acids long. The CDR3 loop is CASSIDHEQYF. In DNA form, the CDR3 reads TGCGCCAGCAGCATCGACCACGAGCAGTACTTC.

The chain couples TRBV9 to TRBJ2-5; possibly TRBD1 for D (6 bases). Germline lookup yields CDR1 SGDLS and CDR2 YYNGEE. This CDR3 has 15 residues. The V end lost 2 bases, the J end lost 4 bases, and 15 bases lay between the germline ends. The CDR3 loop reads CASSVRGTMGETQYF. The DNA for the CDR3 is TGTGCCAGCAGCGTCAGGGGAACGATGGGAGAGACCCAGTACTTC.

This chain links TRBV7-9 with TRBJ1-1, with 8 positions matching TRBD1. In germline, CDR1 is SEHNR, CDR2 FQNEAQ (reference sequence). CDR3 length equals 15 residues. V dropped 3 bases and J dropped 4; count of bases not matched to a gene: 7. The CDR3 sequence: CASSLGMDRVTEAFF. In nucleotides, the CDR3 is TGTGCCAGCAGCTTGGGGATGGACAGGGTCACTGAAGCTTTCTTT.